This note documents a single T cell receptor beta chain sequence. Naive CD8 cells comprised CD45RO-negative, CCR7-positively selected cells, excluding terminally differentiated effector memory CD45RA+ cells. The sample originates from a study of shared clonotypes between healthy human individuals. The V segment lost 1 base and the J segment 6 bases; nucleotides outside the gene matches: 9. Germline CDR1 is SGHVS and CDR2 is FNYEAQ. The CDR3 extends over 15 amino acids. The table came from immunoSEQ multiplex PCR; TCRdb's copy has only in-frame clones and leaves some out. The sample gives 2 million or so clones, approximately 94% of which show up once; roughly 1% is in the top ten.

The V gene is TRBV7-6, the J gene TRBJ2-7; TRBD1 aligns across 7 bases. Sequenced input: naive CD8+ T cells sorted from blood. The source of this sequence is a man younger than 35 in good health. The CDR3: CASSLGTGAPAEQYF. The CDR3 DNA reads TGTGCCAGCAGCTTAGGGACAGGCGCGCCAGCCGAGCAGTACTTC.